The clone carrying this TCR beta chain occurred a few times. The antigen remains unidentified. The record originates from a study of beta chain features in type 1 diabetes. Study results and caveats: The study found moderately but significantly shorter TCRB CDR3s in all four CD4+ subsets of Type 1 diabetes patients.

Germline V lookup: CDR1 LNHNV, CDR2 YYDKDF (reference sequence). V gave up 7 bases and J gave up 1 base; unmatched junction bases: 3. This CDR3 contains 14 residues. The study reverse transcribed the entire isolated RNA, so it sequenced expressed TCRB transcripts. Here immunoSEQ multiplex PCR was the method, and the copy in TCRdb shows in-frame clones only, minus some. The sample holds about 660,000 clones, about 14% seen once. The chain links TRBV15 to TRBJ2-3; 9 bases agree with TRBD2. This receptor was identified in a man aged 18 to 29 with type 1 diabetes. The sequencing input was naive CD4+ T cells from blood. The CDR3 sequence is CATNQRGGTDTQYF. In DNA form, the CDR3 reads TGTGCCACCAACCAGCGGGGGGGCACAGATACGCAGTATTTT.